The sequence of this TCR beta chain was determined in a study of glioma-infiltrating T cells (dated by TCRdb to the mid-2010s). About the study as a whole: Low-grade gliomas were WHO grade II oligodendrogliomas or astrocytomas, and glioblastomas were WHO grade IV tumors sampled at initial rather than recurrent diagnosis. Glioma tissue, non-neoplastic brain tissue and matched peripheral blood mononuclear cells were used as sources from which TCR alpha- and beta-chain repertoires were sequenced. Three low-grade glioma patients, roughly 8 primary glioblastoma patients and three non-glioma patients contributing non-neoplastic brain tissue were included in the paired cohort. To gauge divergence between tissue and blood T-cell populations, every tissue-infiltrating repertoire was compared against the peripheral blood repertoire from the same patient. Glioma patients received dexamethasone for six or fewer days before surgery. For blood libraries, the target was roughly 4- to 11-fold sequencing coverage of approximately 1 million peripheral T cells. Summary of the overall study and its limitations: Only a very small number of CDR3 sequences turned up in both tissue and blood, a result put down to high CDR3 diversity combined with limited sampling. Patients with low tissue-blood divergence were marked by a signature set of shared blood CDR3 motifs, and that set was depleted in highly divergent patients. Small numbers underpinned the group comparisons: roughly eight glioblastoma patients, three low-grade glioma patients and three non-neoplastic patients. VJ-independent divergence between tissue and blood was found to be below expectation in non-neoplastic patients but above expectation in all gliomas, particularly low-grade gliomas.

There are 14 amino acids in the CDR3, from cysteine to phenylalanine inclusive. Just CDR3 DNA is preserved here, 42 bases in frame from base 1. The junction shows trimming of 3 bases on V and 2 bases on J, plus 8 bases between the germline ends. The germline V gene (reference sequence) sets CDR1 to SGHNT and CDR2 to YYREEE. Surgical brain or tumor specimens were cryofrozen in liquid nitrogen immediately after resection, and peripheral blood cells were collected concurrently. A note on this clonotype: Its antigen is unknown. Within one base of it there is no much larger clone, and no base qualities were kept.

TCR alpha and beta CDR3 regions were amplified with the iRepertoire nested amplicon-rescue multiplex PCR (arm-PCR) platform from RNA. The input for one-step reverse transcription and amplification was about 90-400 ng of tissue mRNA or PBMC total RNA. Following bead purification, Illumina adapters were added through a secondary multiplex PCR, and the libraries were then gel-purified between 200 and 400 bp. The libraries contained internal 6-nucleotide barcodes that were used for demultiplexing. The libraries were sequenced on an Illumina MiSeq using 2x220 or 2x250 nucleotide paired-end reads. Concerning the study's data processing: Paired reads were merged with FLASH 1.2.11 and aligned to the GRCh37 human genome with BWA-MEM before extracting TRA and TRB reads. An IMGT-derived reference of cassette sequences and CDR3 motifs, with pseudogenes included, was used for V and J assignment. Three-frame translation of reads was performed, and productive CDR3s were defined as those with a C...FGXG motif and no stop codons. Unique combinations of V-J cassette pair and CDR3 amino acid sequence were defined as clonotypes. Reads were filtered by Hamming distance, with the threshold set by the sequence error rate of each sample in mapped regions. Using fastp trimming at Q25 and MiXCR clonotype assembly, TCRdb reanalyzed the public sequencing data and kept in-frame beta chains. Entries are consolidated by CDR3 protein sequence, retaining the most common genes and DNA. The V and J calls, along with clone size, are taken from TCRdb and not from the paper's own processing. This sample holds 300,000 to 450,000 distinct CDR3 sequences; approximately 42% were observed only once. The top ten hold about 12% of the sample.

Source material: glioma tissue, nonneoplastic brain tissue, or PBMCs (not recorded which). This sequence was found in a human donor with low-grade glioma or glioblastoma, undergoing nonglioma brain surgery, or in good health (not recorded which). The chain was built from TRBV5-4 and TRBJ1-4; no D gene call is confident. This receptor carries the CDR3 CASSSAGTNEKLFF. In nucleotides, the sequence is TGTGCCAGCAGCTCGGCGGGGACTAATGAAAAACTGTTTTTT.